This T cell receptor beta chain originates from a study of response to subunit inactivated influenza vaccine. As regards this clonotype: Its antigen is not identified.

Via MiXCR, TCRdb re-called the RT-PCR reads, giving one row per CDR3 protein. The sample lists roughly 700,000 distinct CDR3 sequences; approximately 13% were seen once. Regarding the study as a whole: Authors proposed each seasonal influenza vaccination draws in few new T cells.

CDR3 length: 15 amino acids. V was clipped by 0 bases and J by 3 bases, with 14 bases between them. Per germline, CDR1 DFQATT and CDR2 SNEGSKA (reference sequence). V gene TRBV20-1 combines with J gene TRBJ2-5; D could derive from TRBD1 or TRBD2 (5 bases each). Specimen: PBMCs from blood, collected less than 15 days before vaccination. The clonotype originates from a middle-aged man who received an inactivated influenza vaccine. The CDR3 bases are TGCAGTGCTAGAGATCCGATGAGGGGAGAAGAGACCCAGTACTTC. It codes for CSARDPMRGEETQYF.